This T cell receptor beta chain was retrieved from a study of blood T cell repertoires in COVID-19. Study-wide background: Samples of COVID-19 (acute and convalescent) were obtained from the United States, Italy and Spain.

Cohort assignment relied on participant-reported clinical history. Two negative PCRs, clearance, or symptom resolution were required of recovered Cohort 3 donors. CDR3 length: 14 residues. Germline loops: CDR1 MDHEN, CDR2 SYDVKM. Trimming took 2 bases from V and 7 from J; bases not matched to a gene: 8. Authors' methods: Reference gene primer amplification gave nucleated cell count estimates. Sequenced by immunoSEQ multiplex PCR; TCRdb stores in-frame clones only, minus some. The V and J calls and clone size were taken over from that table, and D and trimming were inferred from the DNA. The data contain some 250,000 clones, roughly 89% of them singletons.

This sequence originates from a man between 40 and 49 years old who had recovered from COVID-19. The chain joins TRBV28 to TRBJ2-7, with TRBD1 matching over 7 bases. Sequencing was done on a sample of PBMCs or T cells enriched from blood (not recorded which). The CDR3 region is CASSLVGGAKEQYF. The CDR3 DNA sequence: TGTGCCAGCAGTTTAGTAGGGGGCGCGAAGGAGCAGTACTTC.